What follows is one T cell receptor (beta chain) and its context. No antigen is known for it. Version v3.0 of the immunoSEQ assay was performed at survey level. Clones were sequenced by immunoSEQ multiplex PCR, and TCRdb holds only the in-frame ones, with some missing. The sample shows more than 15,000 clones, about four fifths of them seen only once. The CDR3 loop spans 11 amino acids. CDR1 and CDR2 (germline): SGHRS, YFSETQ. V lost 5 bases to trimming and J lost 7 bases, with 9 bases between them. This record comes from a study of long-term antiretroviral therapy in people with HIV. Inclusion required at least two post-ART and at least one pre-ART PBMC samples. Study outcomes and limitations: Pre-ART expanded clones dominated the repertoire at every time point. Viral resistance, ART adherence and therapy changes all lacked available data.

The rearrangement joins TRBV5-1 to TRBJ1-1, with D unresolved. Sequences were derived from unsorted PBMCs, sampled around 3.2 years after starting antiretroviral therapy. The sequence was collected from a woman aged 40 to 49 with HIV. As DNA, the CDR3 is TGCGCCAGCAGTAACACGGGTGAAGCTTTCTTT. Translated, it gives CASSNTGEAFF.